The next 5 T cell receptor beta chains were all read from a single sample in a study of shared clonotypes between healthy human individuals. CD45RO-negative cells were positively selected for CCR7, leaving out terminally differentiated effector memory CD45RA+ cells. Data came from immunoSEQ multiplex PCR; TCRdb stores just in-frame clones and leaves some out. The table has millions of clones, roughly 91% seen once. Material for sequencing was naive CD8+ T cells from PBMCs. Receptor source: a young man in good health. Some clones in this sample may be carry-over from other donors' samples.

This chain connects TRBV4-1 to TRBJ1-5; possibly TRBD1 for D (5 bases). The CDR3 length is 15 residues. Germline lookup yields CDR1 MGHRA and CDR2 YSYEKL. V lost 6 bases and J lost 6, with 18 bases in between. CDR3 nucleotides: TGCGCCAGCAGTTTGGACACTAGAGTTGGTCAGCCCCAGCATTTT. Translated, it gives CASSLDTRVGQPQHF.

As to this clone: Other nucleotide sequences in the sample specify the same CDR3. The rearrangement links TRBV19 to TRBJ1-1; D is ambiguous. Germline V CDR1 and CDR2: LNHDA, SQIVND (reference sequence). Trimming left V 3 bases short and J 7 bases short, with 9 bases between. The length of the CDR3 is 12 residues. The CDR3, as DNA: TGTGCCAGTAGTATTGGGAGGATTGAAGCTTTCTTT. Its translation is CASSIGRIEAFF.

This clone has only one observation. The chain joins TRBV6-5 to TRBJ2-7; a possible D gene is TRBD1 (6 bases). Germline-derived CDR1 and CDR2 are MNHEY and SVGAGI. V dropped 7 bases and J dropped 0 bases, with 13 bases sitting between them. The CDR3 runs to 14 residues. The CDR3 here is CASKGTGRSYEQYF. The CDR3 bases are TGTGCCAGCAAGGGAACAGGGCGCTCCTACGAGCAGTACTTC.

This chain joins TRBV4-1 and TRBJ2-7; 13 bases line up with TRBD2. CDR3 length: 15 residues. The germline gives CDR1 MGHRA, CDR2 YSYEKL. Unmatched junction bases numbered 6, after V lost 5 bases and J lost 5 bases. The DNA for the CDR3 is TGCGCCAGCAGCGGACTAGCGGGAGCACCTAACGAGCAGTACTTC. Translating gives CASSGLAGAPNEQYF.

The rearrangement uses TRBV28 and TRBJ1-1; possible D gene TRBD1, 6 bases. Per germline, CDR1 MDHEN and CDR2 SYDVKM. Trimming pared 2 bases from V and 1 base from J, leaving 17 bases between. The CDR3 totals 17 residues. Here the CDR3 DNA reads TGTGCCAGCAGTTTAGGTAAATGGACAGTCTCGAACACTGAAGCTTTCTTT. Translated: CASSLGKWTVSNTEAFF. The variable domain in full, with the rest retrieved from reference TRBV28 and TRBJ1-1, is DVKVTQSSRYLVKRTGEKVFLECVQDMDHENMFWYRQDPGLGLRLIYFSYDVKMKEKGDIPEGYSVSREKKERFSLILESASTNQTSMYLCASSLGKWTVSNTEAFFGQGTRLTVV.